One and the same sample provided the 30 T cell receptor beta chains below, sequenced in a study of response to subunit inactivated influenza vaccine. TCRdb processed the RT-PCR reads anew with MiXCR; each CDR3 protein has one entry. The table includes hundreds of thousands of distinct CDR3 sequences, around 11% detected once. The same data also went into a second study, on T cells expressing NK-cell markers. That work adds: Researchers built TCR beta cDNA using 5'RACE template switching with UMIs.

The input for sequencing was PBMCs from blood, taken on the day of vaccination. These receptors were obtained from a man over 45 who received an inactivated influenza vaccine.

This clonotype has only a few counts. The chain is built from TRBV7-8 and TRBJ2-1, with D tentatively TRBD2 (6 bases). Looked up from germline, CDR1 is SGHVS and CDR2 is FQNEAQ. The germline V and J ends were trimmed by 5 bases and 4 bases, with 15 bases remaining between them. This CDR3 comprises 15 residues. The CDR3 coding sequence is TGTGCCAGCAGCCGCCCGGGACTCCTTTACAATGAGCAGTTCTTC. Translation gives CASSRPGLLYNEQFF.

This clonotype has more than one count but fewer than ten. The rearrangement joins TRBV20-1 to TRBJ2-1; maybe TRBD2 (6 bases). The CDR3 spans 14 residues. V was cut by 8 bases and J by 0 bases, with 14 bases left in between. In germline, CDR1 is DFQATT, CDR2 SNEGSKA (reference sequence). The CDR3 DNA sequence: TGCAGTCAGCGCGGGACGGCCTCCTACAATGAGCAGTTCTTC. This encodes CSQRGTASYNEQFF.

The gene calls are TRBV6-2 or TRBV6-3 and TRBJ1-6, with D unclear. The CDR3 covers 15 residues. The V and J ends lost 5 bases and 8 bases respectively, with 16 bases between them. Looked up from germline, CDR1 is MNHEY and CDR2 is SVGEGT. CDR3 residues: CASSTAALRYSPLHF. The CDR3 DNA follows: TGTGCCAGCAGTACCGCGGCACTGAGGTATTCACCCCTCCACTTT.

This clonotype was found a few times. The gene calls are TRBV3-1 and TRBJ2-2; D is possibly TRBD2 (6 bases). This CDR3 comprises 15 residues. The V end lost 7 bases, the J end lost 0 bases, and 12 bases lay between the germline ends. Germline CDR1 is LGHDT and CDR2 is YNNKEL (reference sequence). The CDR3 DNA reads TGTGCCAGCATGTTAGGCGGGGCGAACACCGGGGAGCTGTTTTTT. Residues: CASMLGGANTGELFF.

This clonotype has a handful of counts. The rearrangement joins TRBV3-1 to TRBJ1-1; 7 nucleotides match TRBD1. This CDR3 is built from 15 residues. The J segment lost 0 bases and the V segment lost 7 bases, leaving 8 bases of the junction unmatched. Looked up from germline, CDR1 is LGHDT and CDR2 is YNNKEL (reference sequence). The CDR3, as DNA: TGTGCCAGCAACCCAGGGGGAGTCATGAACACTGAAGCTTTCTTT. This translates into CASNPGGVMNTEAFF.

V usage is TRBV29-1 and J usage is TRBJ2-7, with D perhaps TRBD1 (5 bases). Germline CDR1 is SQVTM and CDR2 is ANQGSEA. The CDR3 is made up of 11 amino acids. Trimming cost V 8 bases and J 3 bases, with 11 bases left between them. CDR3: CSIGVNYEQYF. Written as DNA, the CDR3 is TGCAGCATAGGGGTAAACTACGAGCAGTACTTC.

The CDR3 sequence is CASSSTSGRWGSHTQYF. The CDR3 DNA sequence: TGTGCCAGCAGTTCGACTAGCGGGAGGTGGGGTTCCCATACGCAGTATTTT. The rearrangement joins TRBV27 to TRBJ2-3; 13 positions match TRBD2. V trimming: 4 bases; J trimming: 7 bases; junction bases outside the gene matches: 11. CDR1 and CDR2 (germline): MNHEY, SMNVEV (reference sequence). The CDR3 runs 17 residues.

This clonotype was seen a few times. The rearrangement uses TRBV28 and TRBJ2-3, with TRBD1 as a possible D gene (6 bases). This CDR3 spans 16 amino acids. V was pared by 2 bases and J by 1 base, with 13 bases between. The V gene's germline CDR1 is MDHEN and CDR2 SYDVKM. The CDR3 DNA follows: TGTGCCAGCAGTTTAACAGGGAGTAGCCGCACAGATACGCAGTATTTT. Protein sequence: CASSLTGSSRTDTQYF. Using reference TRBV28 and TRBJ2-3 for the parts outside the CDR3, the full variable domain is DVKVTQSSRYLVKRTGEKVFLECVQDMDHENMFWYRQDPGLGLRLIYFSYDVKMKEKGDIPEGYSVSREKKERFSLILESASTNQTSMYLCASSLTGSSRTDTQYFGPGTRLTVL.

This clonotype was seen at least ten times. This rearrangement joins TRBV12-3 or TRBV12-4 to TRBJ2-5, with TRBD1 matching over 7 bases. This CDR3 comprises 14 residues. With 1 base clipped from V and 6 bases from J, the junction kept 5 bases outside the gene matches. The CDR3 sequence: CASSLGARGQTQYF. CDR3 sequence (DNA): TGTGCCAGCAGTTTAGGAGCGAGGGGGCAGACCCAGTACTTC.

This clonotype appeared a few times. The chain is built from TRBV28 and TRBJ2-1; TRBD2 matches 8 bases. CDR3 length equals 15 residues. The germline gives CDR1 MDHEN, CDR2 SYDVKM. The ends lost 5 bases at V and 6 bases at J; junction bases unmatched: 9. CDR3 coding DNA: TGTGCCAGCAGTGTGGGACTAGAACTCATCAATGAGCAGTTCTTC. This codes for CASSVGLELINEQFF.

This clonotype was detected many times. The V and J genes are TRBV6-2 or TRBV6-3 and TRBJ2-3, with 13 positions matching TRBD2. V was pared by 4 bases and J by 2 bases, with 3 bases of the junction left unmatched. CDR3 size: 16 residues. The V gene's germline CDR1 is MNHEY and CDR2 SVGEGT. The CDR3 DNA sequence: TGTGCCAGCAGTTCCGGGACTAGCGGGACCACAGATACGCAGTATTTT. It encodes CASSSGTSGTTDTQYF.

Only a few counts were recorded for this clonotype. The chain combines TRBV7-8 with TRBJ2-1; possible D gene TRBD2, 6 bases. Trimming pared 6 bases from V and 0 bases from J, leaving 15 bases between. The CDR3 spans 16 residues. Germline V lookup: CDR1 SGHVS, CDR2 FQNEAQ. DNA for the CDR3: TGTGCCAGCAGTCCCAAGCGGGTCAGCTCCTACAATGAGCAGTTCTTC. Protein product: CASSPKRVSSYNEQFF.

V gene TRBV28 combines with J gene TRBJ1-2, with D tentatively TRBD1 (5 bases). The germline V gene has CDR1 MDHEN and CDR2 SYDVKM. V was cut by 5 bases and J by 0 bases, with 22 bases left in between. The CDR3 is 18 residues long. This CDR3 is CASSPVDGTTVANYGYTF. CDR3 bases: TGTGCCAGCAGTCCGGTCGACGGGACGACGGTAGCTAACTATGGCTACACCTTC.

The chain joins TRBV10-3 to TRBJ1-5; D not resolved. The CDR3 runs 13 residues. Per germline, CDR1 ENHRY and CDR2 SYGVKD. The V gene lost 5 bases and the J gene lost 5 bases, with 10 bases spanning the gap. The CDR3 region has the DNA TGTGCCATCAGTCCAGCTCAAGATCAGCCCCAGCATTTT. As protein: CAISPAQDQPQHF.

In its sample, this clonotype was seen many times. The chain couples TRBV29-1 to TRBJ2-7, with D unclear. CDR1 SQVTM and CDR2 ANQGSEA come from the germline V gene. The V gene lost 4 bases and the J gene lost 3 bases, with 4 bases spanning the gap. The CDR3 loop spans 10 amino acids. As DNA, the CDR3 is TGCAGCGTTGTGAGCTACGAGCAGTACTTC. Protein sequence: CSVVSYEQYF.

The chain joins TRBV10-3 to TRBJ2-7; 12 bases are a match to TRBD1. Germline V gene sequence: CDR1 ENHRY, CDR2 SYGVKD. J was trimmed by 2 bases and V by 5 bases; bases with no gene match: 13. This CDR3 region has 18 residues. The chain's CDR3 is CAISTRDRGHPLTYEQYF. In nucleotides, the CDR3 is TGTGCCATCAGTACACGGGACAGGGGGCATCCTCTCACCTACGAGCAGTACTTC.

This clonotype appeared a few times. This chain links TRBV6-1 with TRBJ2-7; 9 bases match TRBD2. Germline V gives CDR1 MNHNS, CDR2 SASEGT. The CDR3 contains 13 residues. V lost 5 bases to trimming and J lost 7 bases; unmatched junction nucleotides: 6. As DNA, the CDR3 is TGTGCCAGCAGTAAGGGACTAGCAAGTGAGCAGTACTTC. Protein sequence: CASSKGLASEQYF.

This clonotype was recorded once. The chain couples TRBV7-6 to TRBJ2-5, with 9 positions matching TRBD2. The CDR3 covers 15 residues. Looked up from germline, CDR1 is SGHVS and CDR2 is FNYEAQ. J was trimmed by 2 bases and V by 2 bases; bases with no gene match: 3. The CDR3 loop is CASSLWRGGQETQYF. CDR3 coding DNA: TGTGCCAGCAGCTTATGGCGGGGGGGACAAGAGACCCAGTACTTC.

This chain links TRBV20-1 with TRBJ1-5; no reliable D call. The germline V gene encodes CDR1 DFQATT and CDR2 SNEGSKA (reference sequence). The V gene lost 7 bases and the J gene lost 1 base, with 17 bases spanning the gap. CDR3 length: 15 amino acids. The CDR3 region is CSVPGREGSNQPQHF. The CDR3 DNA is TGCAGTGTTCCTGGGCGAGAGGGAAGCAATCAGCCCCAGCATTTT.

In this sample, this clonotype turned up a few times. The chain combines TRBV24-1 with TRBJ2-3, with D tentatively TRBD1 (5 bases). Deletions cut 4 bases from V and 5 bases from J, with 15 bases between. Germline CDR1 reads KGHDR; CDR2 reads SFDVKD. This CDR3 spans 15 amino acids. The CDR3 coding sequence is TGTGCCACCAGTGACCACGGAAGGGGCGAAGATACGCAGTATTTT. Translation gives CATSDHGRGEDTQYF.

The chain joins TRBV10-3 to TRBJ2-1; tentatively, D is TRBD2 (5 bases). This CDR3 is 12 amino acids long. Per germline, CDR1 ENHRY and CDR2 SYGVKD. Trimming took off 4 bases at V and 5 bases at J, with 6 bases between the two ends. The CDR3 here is CAISGGDNEQFF. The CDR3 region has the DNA TGTGCCATCAGTGGGGGAGACAATGAGCAGTTCTTC.

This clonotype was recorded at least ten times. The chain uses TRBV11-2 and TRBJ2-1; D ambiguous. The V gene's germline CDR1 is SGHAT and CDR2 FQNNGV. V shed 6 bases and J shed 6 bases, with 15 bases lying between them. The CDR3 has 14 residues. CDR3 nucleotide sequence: TGTGCCAGCAGGGACCGAGACTGGATCAATGAGCAGTTCTTC. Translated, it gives CASRDRDWINEQFF.

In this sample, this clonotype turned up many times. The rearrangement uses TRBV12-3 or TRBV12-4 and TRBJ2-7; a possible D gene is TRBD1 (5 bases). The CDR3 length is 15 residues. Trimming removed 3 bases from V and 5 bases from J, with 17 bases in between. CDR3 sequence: CASSFIDSFLHEQYF. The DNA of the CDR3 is TGTGCCAGCAGTTTTATCGACAGCTTCCTTCACGAGCAGTACTTC.

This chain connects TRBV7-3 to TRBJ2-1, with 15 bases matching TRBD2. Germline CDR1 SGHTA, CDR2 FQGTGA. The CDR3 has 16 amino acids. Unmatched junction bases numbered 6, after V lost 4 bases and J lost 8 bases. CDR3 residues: CASSSGLAGGDDEQFF. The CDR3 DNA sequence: TGTGCCAGCAGCTCGGGACTAGCGGGAGGAGACGATGAGCAGTTCTTC. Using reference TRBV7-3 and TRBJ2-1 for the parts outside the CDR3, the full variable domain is GAGVSQTPSNKVTEKGKYVELRCDPISGHTALYWYRQSLGQGPEFLIYFQGTGAADDSGLPNDRFFAVRPEGSVSTLKIQRTERGDSAVYLCASSSGLAGGDDEQFFGPGTRLTVL.

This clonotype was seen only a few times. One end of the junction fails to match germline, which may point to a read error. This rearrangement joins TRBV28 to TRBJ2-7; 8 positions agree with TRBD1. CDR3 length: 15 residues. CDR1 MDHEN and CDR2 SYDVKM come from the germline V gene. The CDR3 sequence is CASSSGTGLVQEAQF. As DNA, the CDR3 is TGTGCCAGCAGCTCCGGGACAGGTTTGGTGCAAGAAGCTCAATTC.

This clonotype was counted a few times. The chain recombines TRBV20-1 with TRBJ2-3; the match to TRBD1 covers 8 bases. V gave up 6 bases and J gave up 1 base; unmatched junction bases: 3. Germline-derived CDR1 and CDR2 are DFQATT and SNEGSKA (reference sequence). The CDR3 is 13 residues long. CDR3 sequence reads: CSAKTGGTDTQYF. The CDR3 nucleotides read TGCAGTGCCAAGACAGGGGGCACAGATACGCAGTATTTT.

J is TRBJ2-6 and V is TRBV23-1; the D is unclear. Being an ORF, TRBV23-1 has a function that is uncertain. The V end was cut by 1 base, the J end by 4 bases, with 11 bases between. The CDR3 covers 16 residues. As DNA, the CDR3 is TGCGCCAGCAGTCAATTGAGGAATACAGGGGCCAACGTCCTGACTTTC. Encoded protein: CASSQLRNTGANVLTF.

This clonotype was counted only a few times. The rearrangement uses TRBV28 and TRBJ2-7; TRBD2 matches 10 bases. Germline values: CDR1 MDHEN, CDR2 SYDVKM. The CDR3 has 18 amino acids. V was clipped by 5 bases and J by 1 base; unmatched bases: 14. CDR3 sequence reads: CASSPPWASGGSSYEQYF. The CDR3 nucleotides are TGTGCCAGCAGTCCCCCATGGGCTAGCGGGGGTTCTTCCTACGAGCAGTACTTC. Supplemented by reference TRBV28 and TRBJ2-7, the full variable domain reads DVKVTQSSRYLVKRTGEKVFLECVQDMDHENMFWYRQDPGLGLRLIYFSYDVKMKEKGDIPEGYSVSREKKERFSLILESASTNQTSMYLCASSPPWASGGSSYEQYFGPGTRLTVT.

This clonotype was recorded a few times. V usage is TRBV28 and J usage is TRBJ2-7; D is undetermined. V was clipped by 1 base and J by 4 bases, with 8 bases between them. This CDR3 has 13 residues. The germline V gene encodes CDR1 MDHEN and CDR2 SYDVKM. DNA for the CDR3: TGTGCCAGCAGTTTATTTCTGGGTTACGAGCAGTACTTC. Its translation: CASSLFLGYEQYF.

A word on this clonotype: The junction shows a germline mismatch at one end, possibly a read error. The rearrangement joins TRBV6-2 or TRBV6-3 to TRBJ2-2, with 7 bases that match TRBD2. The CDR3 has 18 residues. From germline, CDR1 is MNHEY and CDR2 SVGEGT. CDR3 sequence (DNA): TGTGCCAGCTACTCTACCCCCTCCGGGGGGTGGAACACCGGGGAGCCGTTTTTT. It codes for CASYSTPSGGWNTGEPFF.